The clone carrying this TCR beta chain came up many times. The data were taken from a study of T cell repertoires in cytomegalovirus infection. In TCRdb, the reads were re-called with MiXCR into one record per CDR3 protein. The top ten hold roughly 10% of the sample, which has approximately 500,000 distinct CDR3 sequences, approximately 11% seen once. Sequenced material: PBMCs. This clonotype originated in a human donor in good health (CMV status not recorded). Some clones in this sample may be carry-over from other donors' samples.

The CDR3 DNA sequence: TGTGCCAGCAGCCCCAGACTAGCGGGGGGCCGAAGAACCGGGGAGCTGTTTTTT. Translation: CASSPRLAGGRRTGELFF. This chain links TRBV11-2 with TRBJ2-2, with 13 bases fitting TRBD2. Germline V lookup: CDR1 SGHAT, CDR2 FQNNGV. CDR3 size: 18 residues. V dropped 5 bases and J dropped 5; count of bases not matched to a gene: 11.